These 20 T cell receptor beta chains came from one sample sequenced in a study of CXCR3-negative and CXCR3-positive naive CD8 T cells. Overall study results and limits: More hydrophobic TRB CDR3s occurred in CXCR3-positive than in CXCR3-negative naive cells.

TRB cDNA libraries were made by UMI-labeled 5' RACE. TCRdb reprocessed the 5' RACE reads and stores each CDR3 protein as one record, lacking DNA. This sample carries 110,000 or so distinct CDR3 sequences, with 0.36% going to the ten biggest clones. Antigens for these TCRs are unknown. The sample comprised naive CXCR3+ CD8+ T cells from blood. Regarding subset: CD45RO-CCR7+CD27+CD95- naive CD8+ T cells expressing CXCR3 (TNR3+). Receptors originate from a human donor in good health. Some clones in this sample may be carry-over from other donors' samples.

The V gene is TRBV20-1, the J gene TRBJ2-7; TCRdb calls TRBD1, which cannot be checked without DNA. The CDR3 has 13 amino acids. Looked up from germline, CDR1 is DFQATT and CDR2 is SNEGSKA (reference sequence). This CDR3 reads CSASGDRDYEQYF.

This chain links TRBV3-1 with TRBJ2-5; there is no DNA to check the TCRdb D call of TRBD2. Germline assignment: CDR1 LGHDT and CDR2 YNNKEL (reference sequence). The CDR3 sequence is 13 residues long. The CDR3 loop is CASSLTSDATQYF.

The chain carries TRBV6-2 or TRBV6-3 and TRBJ2-1; TCRdb picks TRBD1, but there is no DNA to check that call. The CDR3 is 12 residues long. CDR1 and CDR2 (germline): MNHEY, SVGEGT. The CDR3 loop is CASRFRGNEQFF.

V usage is TRBV7-6 and J usage is TRBJ2-7. The CDR3 consists of 14 residues. CDR1 SGHVS and CDR2 FNYEAQ come from the germline V gene. CDR3: CASSLASGSYEQYF.

The V gene is TRBV14, the J gene TRBJ2-7; TCRdb's assignment of TRBD2 cannot be checked, as there is no DNA. CDR1 is SGHDN and CDR2 is FVKESK in the germline V gene. This CDR3 contains 16 residues. CDR3 amino acids: CASSQVGGSGRYEQYF.

V usage is TRBV7-2 and J usage is TRBJ2-7; with no DNA, the TCRdb D assignment of TRBD2 cannot be verified. This CDR3 has 14 residues. Germline V gene sequence: CDR1 SGHTA, CDR2 FQGNSA. CDR3 in amino acids: CASSLTERNERQYF.

The V and J genes are TRBV7-9 and TRBJ2-7; TCRdb designates TRBD1, a call that cannot be tested without DNA. This CDR3 has 13 residues. In germline, CDR1 is SEHNR, CDR2 FQNEAQ (reference sequence). CDR3 region: CASSLGGRQGEYF.

Here the CDR3 reads CASSPFAGEQYF. The chain is built from TRBV28 and TRBJ2-7; no DNA is available, so the TRBD2 call from TCRdb remains unchecked. The CDR3 has 12 residues. Germline CDR1 reads MDHEN; CDR2 reads SYDVKM. The entire variable domain, with the rest obtained from reference TRBV28 and TRBJ2-7, is as follows: DVKVTQSSRYLVKRTGEKVFLECVQDMDHENMFWYRQDPGLGLRLIYFSYDVKMKEKGDIPEGYSVSREKKERFSLILESASTNQTSMYLCASSPFAGEQYFGPGTRLTVT.

The chain recombines TRBV4-1 with TRBJ2-7. This CDR3 has 16 amino acids. In germline, CDR1 is MGHRA, CDR2 YSYEKL. The CDR3: CASSQDGSRRAYEQYF.

The rearrangement joins TRBV5-1 to TRBJ1-3. The germline V gene has CDR1 SGHRS and CDR2 YFSETQ. This CDR3 comprises 15 residues. The CDR3 loop is CAGRTEAFSGNTIYF. Full variable domain (rest looked up from reference TRBV5-1 and TRBJ1-3): KAGVTQTPRYLIKTRGQQVTLSCSPISGHRSVSWYQQTPGQGLQFLFEYFSETQRNKGNFPGRFSGRQFSNSRSEMNVSTLELGDSALYLCAGRTEAFSGNTIYFGEGSWLTVV.

The chain has TRBV29-1 and TRBJ2-2; TCRdb returns TRBD1, unconfirmable since there is no DNA. The CDR3 totals 12 residues. The germline CDR1 and CDR2 sequences are SQVTM and ANQGSEA. The CDR3 protein is CTFPGDTGELFF.

The chain uses TRBV12-3 or TRBV12-4 and TRBJ2-1. CDR3 length: 14 amino acids. The CDR3 reads CASSFGDDYNEQFF.

V and J are TRBV6-5 and TRBJ2-2; TCRdb proposes TRBD1, but this gene call is untestable without DNA. Per germline, CDR1 MNHEY and CDR2 SVGAGI. This CDR3 has 19 amino acids. The CDR3 region is CASSYLGQGPHINTGELFF.

This chain uses TRBV20-1 with TRBJ2-1; TCRdb picks TRBD2, but there is no DNA to check that call. The CDR3 extends over 15 amino acids. Germline V gene lookup returns CDR1 DFQATT and CDR2 SNEGSKA (reference sequence). CDR3 region: CSAMGLASNYNEQFF.

The J gene is TRBJ2-7, the V gene TRBV5-6; the D call from TCRdb, TRBD1, cannot be confirmed without DNA. The CDR3 covers 12 residues. Germline CDR1 is SGHDT and CDR2 is YYEEEE. This CDR3 is CASSSPVAEQYF. The variable domain in full, completed from reference TRBV5-6 and TRBJ2-7, reads DAGVTQSPTHLIKTRGQQVTLRCSPKSGHDTVSWYQQALGQGPQFIFQYYEEEERQRGNFPDRFSGHQFPNYSSELNVNALLLGDSALYLCASSSPVAEQYFGPGTRLTVT.

The chain joins TRBV29-1 to TRBJ2-7. CDR1 and CDR2 from the germline V gene are SQVTM and ANQGSEA. This CDR3 is 15 amino acids long. The CDR3 loop reads CSVELVSARPYEQYF.

CDR3 protein: CSVEKGTGNTGELFF. The chain uses TRBV29-1 and TRBJ2-2; TCRdb's D call, TRBD1, is unchecked because there is no DNA. Germline V CDR1 and CDR2: SQVTM, ANQGSEA. The CDR3 extends over 15 amino acids.

The chain couples TRBV28 to TRBJ2-3; absent DNA, TCRdb's TRBD1 call cannot be checked. CDR1 MDHEN and CDR2 SYDVKM come from the germline V gene. The CDR3 totals 16 residues. CDR3: CASSLDREASTDTQYF.

This chain connects TRBV29-1 to TRBJ2-2; TCRdb lists TRBD1, though no DNA is available to test this call. Germline-derived CDR1 and CDR2 are SQVTM and ANQGSEA. The CDR3 extends over 12 amino acids. The CDR3 sequence is CSVRTGNGELFF.

The chain employs TRBV12-3 or TRBV12-4 and TRBJ2-6. This CDR3 comprises 13 residues. CDR3 region: CASSFPGANVLTF.